This section outlines one T cell receptor beta chain sequence together with its context. Its antigen is undetermined. Trimming removed 4 bases from V and 7 bases from J; junction bases left unmatched: 6. This CDR3 region has 13 residues. The germline V gene encodes CDR1 SGHDT and CDR2 YYEEEE. The record originates from a study of T cell responses to AZD1222 COVID-19 vaccine. Overall study results and limits: Just 5 to 7 AZD1222 recipients were seropositive at baseline.

Sequencing used immunoSEQ multiplex PCR; TCRdb keeps in-frame clones, though not all of them. The table records around 94,000 clones, around 82% of them present only once. This specimen was peripheral blood, taken on day 0 of AZD1222 vaccination. This receptor was obtained from an adult in good health. V and J are TRBV5-6 and TRBJ1-2; 8 bases fit TRBD1. CDR3 in amino acids: CASSHQGALGYTF. CDR3 in DNA: TGTGCCAGCAGCCACCAGGGGGCTCTTGGCTACACCTTC.